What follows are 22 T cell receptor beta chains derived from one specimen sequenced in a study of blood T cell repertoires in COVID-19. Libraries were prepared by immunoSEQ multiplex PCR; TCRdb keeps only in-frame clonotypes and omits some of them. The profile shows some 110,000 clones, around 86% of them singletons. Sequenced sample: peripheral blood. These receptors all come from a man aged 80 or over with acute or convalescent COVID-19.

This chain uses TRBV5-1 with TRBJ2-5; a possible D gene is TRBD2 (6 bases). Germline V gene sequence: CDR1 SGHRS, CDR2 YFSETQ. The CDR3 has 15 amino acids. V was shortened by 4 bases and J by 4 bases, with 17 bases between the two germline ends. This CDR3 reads CASSPSTTSPETQYF. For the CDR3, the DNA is TGCGCCAGCAGCCCGTCAACGACTAGTCCAGAGACCCAGTACTTC.

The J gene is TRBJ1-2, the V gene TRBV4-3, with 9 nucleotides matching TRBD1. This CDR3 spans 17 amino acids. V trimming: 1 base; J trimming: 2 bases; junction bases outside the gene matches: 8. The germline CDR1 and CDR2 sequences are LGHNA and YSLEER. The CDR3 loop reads CASSQGTGASLNYGYTF. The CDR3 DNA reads TGCGCCAGCAGCCAAGGGACAGGGGCGTCTTTAAACTATGGCTACACCTTC.

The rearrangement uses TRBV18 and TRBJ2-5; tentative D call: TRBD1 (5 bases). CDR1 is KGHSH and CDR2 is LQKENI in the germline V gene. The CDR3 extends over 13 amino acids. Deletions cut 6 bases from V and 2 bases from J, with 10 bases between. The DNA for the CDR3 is TGTGCCAGCTCCCACCGACAGCAAGAGACCCAGTACTTC. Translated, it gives CASSHRQQETQYF.

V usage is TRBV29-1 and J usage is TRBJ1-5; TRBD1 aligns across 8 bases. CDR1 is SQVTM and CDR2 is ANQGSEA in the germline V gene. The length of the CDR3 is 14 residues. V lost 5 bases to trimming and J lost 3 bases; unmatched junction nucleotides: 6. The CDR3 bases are TGCAGCGTTCAAACAGGGGGGGTCAATCAGCCCCAGCATTTT. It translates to CSVQTGGVNQPQHF. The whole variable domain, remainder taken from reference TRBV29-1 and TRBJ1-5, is SAVISQKPSRDICQRGTSLTIQCQVDSQVTMMFWYRQQPGQSLTLIATANQGSEATYESGFVIDKFPISRPNLTFSTLTVSNMSPEDSSIYLCSVQTGGVNQPQHFGDGTRLSIL.

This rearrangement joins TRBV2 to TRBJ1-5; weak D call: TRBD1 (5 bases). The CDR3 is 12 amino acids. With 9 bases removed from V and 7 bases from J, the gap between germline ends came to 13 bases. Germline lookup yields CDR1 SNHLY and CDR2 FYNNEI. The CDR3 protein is CASRQLQQPQHF. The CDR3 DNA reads TGTGCCAGTAGACAGTTACAACAGCCCCAGCATTTT. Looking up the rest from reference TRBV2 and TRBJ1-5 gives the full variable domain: EPEVTQTPSHQVTQMGQEVILRCVPISNHLYFYWYRQILGQKVEFLVSFYNNEISEKSEIFDDQFSVERPDGSNFTLKIRSTKLEDSAMYFCASRQLQQPQHFGDGTRLSIL.

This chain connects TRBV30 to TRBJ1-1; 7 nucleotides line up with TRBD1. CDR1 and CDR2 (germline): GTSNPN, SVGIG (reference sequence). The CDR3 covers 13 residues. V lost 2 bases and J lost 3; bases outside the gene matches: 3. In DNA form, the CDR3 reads TGTGCCTGGAGTTCCCAGGGGGACACTGAAGCTTTCTTT. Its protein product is CAWSSQGDTEAFF.

The DNA for the CDR3 is TGCGCCAGCAGCGGACCGGGACAGGGGACAGATACGCAGTATTTT. As protein: CASSGPGQGTDTQYF. The chain has TRBV5-1 and TRBJ2-3, with 10 bases lining up with TRBD1. The junction had 5 bases not matched to a gene; V was cut back by 4 bases and J by 3 bases. The length of the CDR3 is 15 residues. Per the germline V gene, CDR1 is SGHRS and CDR2 is YFSETQ.

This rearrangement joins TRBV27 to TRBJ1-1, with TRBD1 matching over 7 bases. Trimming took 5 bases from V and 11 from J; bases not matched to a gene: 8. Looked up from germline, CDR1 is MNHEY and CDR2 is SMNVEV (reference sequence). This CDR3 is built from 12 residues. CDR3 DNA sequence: TGTGCCAGCAGTCTGAGGACAGGTCGGGCTTTCTTT. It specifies CASSLRTGRAFF.

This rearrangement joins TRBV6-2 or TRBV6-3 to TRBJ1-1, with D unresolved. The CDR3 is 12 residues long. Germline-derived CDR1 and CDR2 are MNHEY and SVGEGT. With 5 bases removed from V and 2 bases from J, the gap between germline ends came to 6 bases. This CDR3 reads CASSKPNTEAFF. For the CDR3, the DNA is TGTGCCAGCAGTAAGCCCAACACTGAAGCTTTCTTT.

This chain's CDR3 is CASSLEGQGRWTEAFF. DNA for the CDR3: TGTGCCAGCAGCTTAGAGGGACAGGGGAGGTGGACTGAAGCTTTCTTT. The chain links TRBV11-1 to TRBJ1-1; 10 bases align to TRBD1. Germline CDR1 and CDR2: SGHAT and FQDESV (reference sequence). The ends lost 1 base at V and 5 bases at J; junction bases unmatched: 7. This CDR3 spans 16 amino acids.

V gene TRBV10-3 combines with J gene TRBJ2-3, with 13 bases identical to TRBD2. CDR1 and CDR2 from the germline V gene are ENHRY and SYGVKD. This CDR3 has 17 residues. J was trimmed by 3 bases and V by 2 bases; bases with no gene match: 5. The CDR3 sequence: CAISERTSGSTTDTQYF. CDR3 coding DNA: TGTGCCATCAGTGAGAGGACTAGCGGGAGTACTACAGATACGCAGTATTTT.

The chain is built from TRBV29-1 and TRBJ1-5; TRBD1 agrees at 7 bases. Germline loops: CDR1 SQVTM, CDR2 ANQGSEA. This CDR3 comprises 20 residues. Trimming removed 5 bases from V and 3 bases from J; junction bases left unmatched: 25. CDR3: CSVLEETGQKGPRPNQPQHF. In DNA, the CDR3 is TGCAGCGTTTTAGAGGAAACGGGACAGAAGGGCCCTAGGCCCAATCAGCCCCAGCATTTT.

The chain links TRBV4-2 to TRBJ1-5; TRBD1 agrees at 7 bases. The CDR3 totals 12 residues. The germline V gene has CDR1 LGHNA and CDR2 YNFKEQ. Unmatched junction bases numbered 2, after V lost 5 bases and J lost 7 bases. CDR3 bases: TGTGCCAGCAGCACACAGGGGCAGCCCCAGCATTTT. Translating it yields CASSTQGQPQHF.

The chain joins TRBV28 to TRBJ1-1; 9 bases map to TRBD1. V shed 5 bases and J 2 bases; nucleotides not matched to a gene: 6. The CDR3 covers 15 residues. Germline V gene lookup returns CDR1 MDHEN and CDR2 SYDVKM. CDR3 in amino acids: CASSPWDRDNTEAFF. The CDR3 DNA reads TGTGCCAGCAGTCCTTGGGACAGGGATAACACTGAAGCTTTCTTT.

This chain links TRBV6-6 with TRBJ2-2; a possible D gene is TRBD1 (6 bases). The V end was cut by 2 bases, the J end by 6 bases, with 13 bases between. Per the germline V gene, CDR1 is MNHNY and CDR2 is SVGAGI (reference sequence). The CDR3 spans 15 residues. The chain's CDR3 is CASSYGTGSAGELFF. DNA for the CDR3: TGTGCCAGCAGTTACGGAACAGGGTCCGCCGGGGAGCTGTTTTTT.

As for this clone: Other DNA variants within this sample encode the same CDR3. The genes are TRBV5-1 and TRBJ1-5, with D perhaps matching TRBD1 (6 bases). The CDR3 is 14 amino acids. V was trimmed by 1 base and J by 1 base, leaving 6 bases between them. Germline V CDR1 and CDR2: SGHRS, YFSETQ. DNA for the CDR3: TGCGCCAGCAGCTTGACAGGGAGCAATCAGCCCCAGCATTTT. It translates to CASSLTGSNQPQHF.

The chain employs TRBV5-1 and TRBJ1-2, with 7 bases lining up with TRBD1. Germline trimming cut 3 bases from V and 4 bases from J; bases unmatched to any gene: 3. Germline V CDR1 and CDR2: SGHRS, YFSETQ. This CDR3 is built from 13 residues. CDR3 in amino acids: CASSSGTAYGYTF. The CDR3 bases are TGCGCCAGCAGCTCCGGGACAGCCTATGGCTACACCTTC.

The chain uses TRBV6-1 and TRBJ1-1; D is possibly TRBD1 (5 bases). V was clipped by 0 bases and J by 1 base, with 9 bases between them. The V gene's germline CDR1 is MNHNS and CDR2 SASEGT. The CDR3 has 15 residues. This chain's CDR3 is CASSEAGGWNTEAFF. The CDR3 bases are TGTGCCAGCAGTGAAGCGGGGGGGTGGAACACTGAAGCTTTCTTT.

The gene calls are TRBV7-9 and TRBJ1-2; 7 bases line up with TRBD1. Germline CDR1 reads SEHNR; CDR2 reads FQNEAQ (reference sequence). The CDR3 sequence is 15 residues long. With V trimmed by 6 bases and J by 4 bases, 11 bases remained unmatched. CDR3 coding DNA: TGTGCCAGCAGATCCGGGACAGCGACCCCCTATGGCTACACCTTC. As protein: CASRSGTATPYGYTF.

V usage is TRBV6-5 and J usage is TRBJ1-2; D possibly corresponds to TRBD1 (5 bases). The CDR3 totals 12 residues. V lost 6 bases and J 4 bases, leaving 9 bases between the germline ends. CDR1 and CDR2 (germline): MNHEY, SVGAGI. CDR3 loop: CASSAGLYGYTF. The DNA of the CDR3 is TGTGCCAGCAGCGCAGGGCTCTATGGCTACACCTTC.

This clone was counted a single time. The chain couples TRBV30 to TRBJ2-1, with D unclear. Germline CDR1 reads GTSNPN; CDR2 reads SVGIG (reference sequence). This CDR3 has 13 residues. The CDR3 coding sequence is TGTGCTGTGAACCCTAGCTCCTACAATGAGCAGTTCTTC. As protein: CAVNPSSYNEQFF. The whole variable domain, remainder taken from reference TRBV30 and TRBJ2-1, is SQTIHQWPATLVQPVGSPLSLECTVEGTSNPNLYWYRQAAGRGLQLLFYSVGIGQISSEVPQNLSASRPQDRQFILSSKKLLLSDSGFYLCAVNPSSYNEQFFGPGTRLTVL.

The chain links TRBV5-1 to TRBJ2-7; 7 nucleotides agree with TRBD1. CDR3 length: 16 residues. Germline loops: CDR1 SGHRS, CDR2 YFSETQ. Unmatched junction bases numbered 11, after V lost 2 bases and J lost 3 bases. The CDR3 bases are TGCGCCAGCAGCTTACAGGGGTCCCTCTCGGTCTACGAGCAGTACTTC. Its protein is CASSLQGSLSVYEQYF.